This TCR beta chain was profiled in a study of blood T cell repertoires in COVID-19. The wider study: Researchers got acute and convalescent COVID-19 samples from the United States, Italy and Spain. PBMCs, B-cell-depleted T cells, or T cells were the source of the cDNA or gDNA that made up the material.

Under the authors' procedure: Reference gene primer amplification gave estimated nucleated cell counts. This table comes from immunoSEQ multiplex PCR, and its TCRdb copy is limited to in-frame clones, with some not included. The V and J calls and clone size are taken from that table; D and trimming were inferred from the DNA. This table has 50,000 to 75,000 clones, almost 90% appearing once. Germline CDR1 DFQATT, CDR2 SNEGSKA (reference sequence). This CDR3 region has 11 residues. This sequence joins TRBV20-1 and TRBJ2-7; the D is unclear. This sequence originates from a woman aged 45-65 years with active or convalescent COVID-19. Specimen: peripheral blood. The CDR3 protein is CRVASSYEQYF. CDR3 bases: TGCAGAGTAGCCAGCTCCTACGAGCAGTACTTC.